This T cell receptor (beta chain) came from a study of OX40 agonist ivuxolimab in advanced cancers. The wider study: Ivuxolimab was delivered to patients intravenously every 2 weeks at doses spanning 0.01 to 10 mg/kg. Those enrolled were around 87% male, with a mean age of around 58 years and ages from roughly 20 to 90.

Trimming took 6 bases from V and 5 from J, leaving 14 bases between them. This CDR3 has 13 residues. CDR1 is SGDLS and CDR2 is YYNGEE in the germline V gene. Exclusion of a patient followed from autoimmune disease history or systemic immunosuppression. Regarding this clone: Its antigen is unidentified.

Sequencing used immunoSEQ multiplex PCR; TCRdb keeps in-frame clones, though not all of them. This table has roughly 70,000 clones, about four fifths appearing once. Study-wide results and limits: Some of the lowest clonal expansion was seen in partial responders at 0.1-3.0 mg/kg.

This TCR was sampled from an adult with an advanced solid tumor such as melanoma, head and neck, liver or kidney cancer. Sequencing was performed on CD4+ or CD8+ T cells sorted from blood, taken in a trial of the OX40 agonist ivuxolimab. The J gene is TRBJ1-1, the V gene TRBV9; D call uncertain. In DNA, the CDR3 is TGTGCCAGCAATGTAGGATTTGGGACTGAAGCTTTCTTT. Protein: CASNVGFGTEAFF.